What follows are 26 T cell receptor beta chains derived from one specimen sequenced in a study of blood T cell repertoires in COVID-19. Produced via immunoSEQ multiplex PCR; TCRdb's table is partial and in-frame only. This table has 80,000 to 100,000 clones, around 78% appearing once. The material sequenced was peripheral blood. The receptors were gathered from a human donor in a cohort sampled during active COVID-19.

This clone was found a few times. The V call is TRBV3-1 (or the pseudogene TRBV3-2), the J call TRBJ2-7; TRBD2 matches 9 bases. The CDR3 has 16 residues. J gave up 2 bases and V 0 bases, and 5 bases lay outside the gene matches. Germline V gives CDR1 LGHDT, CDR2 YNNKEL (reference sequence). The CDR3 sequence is CASSQDLQRGAYEQYF. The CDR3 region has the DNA TGTGCCAGCAGCCAAGATCTGCAGCGGGGGGCCTACGAGCAGTACTTC.

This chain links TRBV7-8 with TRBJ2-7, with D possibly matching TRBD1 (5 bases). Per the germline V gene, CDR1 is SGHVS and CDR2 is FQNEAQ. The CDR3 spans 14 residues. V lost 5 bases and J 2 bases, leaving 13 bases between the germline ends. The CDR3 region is CASSLSGAAYEQYF. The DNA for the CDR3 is TGTGCCAGCAGCCTCAGTGGGGCCGCCTACGAGCAGTACTTC.

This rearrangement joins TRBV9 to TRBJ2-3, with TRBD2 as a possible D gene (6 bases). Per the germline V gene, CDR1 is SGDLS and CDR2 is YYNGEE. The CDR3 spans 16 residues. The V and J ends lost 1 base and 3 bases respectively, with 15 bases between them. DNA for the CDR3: TGTGCCAGCAGCGTATTTGCGTGGGGGACTACAGATACGCAGTATTTT. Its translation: CASSVFAWGTTDTQYF. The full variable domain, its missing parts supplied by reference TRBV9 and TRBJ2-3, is DSGVTQTPKHLITATGQRVTLRCSPRSGDLSVYWYQQSLDQGLQFLIQYYNGEERAKGNILERFSAQQFPDLHSELNLSSLELGDSALYFCASSVFAWGTTDTQYFGPGTRLTVL.

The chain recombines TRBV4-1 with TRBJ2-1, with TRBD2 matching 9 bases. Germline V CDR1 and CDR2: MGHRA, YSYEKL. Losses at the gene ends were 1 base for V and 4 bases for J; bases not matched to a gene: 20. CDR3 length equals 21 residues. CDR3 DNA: TGCGCCAGCAGCCAAGGCCTGCCGCAGGTACAGACTAGCGGAGATTACAATGAGCAGTTCTTC. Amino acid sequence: CASSQGLPQVQTSGDYNEQFF.

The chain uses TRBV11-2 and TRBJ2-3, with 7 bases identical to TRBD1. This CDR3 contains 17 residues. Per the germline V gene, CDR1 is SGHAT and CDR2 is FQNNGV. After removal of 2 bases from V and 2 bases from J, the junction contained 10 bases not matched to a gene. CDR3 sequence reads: CASSLRTGTAYTDTQYF. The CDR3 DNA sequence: TGTGCCAGCAGCTTACGTACCGGGACAGCTTACACAGATACGCAGTATTTT.

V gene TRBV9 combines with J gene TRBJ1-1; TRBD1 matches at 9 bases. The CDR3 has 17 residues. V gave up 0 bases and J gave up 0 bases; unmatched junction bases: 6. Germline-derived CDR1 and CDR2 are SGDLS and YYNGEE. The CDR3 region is CASSVAPDRGMNTEAFF. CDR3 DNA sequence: TGTGCCAGCAGCGTAGCCCCGGACAGGGGAATGAACACTGAAGCTTTCTTT.

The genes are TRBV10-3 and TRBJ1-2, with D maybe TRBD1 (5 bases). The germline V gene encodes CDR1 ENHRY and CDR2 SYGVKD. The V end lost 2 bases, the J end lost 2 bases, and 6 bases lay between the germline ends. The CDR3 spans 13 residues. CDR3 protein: CAISEQGNYGYTF. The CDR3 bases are TGTGCCATCAGTGAGCAGGGAAACTATGGCTACACCTTC.

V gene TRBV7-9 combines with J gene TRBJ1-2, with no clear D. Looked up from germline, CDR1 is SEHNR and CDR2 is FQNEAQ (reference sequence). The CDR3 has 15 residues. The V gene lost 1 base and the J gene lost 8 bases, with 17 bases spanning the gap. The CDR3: CASSLETGSLKGYTF. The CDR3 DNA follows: TGTGCCAGCAGCTTAGAAACGGGGAGTCTAAAGGGCTACACCTTC.

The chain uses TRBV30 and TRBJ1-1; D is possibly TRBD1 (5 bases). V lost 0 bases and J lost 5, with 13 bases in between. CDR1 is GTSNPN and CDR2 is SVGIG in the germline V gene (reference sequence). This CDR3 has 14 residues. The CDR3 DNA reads TGTGCCTGGAGTGTAATCTGGGGGGGAACTGAAGCTTTCTTT. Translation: CAWSVIWGGTEAFF. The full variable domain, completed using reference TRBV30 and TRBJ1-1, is SQTIHQWPATLVQPVGSPLSLECTVEGTSNPNLYWYRQAAGRGLQLLFYSVGIGQISSEVPQNLSASRPQDRQFILSSKKLLLSDSGFYLCAWSVIWGGTEAFFGQGTRLTVV.

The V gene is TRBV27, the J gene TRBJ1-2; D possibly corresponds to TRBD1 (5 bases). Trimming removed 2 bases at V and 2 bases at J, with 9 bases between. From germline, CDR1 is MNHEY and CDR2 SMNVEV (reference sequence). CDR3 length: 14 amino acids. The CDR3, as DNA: TGTGCCAGCAGTTTAGGGGCAACCAACTATGGCTACACCTTC. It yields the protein CASSLGATNYGYTF.

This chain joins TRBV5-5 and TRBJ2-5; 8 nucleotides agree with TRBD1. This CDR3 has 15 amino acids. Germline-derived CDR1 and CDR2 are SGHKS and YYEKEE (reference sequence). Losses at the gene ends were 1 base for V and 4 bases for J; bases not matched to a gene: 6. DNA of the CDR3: TGTGCCAGCAGCTTGCTCGTCAGGGGGCTAGAGACCCAGTACTTC. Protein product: CASSLLVRGLETQYF.

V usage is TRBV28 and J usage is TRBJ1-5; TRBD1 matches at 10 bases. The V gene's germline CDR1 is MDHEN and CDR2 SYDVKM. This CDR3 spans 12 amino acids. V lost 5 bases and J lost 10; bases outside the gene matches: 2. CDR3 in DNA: TGTGCCAGCAGTGTGACAGGGGGCCCCCAGCATTTT. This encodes CASSVTGGPQHF.

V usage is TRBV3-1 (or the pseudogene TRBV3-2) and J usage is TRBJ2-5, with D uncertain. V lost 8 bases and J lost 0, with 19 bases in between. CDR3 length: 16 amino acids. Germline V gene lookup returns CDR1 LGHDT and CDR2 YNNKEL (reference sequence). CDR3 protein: CASRKEADSYQETQYF. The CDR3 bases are TGTGCCAGCCGGAAAGAGGCAGACTCCTACCAAGAGACCCAGTACTTC.

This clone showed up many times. Here the CDR3 DNA reads TGTGCCAGCAGCTTTCACGGACTAGCGGGGGTTCAACGCTACAATGAGCAGTTCTTC. Its translation: CASSFHGLAGVQRYNEQFF. The chain is built from TRBV7-3 and TRBJ2-1, with 13 bases fitting TRBD2. The CDR3 sequence is 19 residues long. Germline assignment: CDR1 SGHTA and CDR2 FQGTGA. Losses at the gene ends were 3 bases for V and 3 bases for J; bases not matched to a gene: 11.

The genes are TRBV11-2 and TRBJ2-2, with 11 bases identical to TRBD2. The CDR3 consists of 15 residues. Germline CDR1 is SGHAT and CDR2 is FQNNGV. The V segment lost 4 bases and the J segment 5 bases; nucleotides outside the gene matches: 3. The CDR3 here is CASSYRLAGTGELFF. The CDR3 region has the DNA TGTGCCAGCAGCTACCGACTAGCGGGGACCGGGGAGCTGTTTTTT. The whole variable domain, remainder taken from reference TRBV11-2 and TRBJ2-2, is EAGVAQSPRYKIIEKRQSVAFWCNPISGHATLYWYQQILGQGPKLLIQFQNNGVVDDSQLPKDRFSAERLKGVDSTLKIQPAKLEDSAVYLCASSYRLAGTGELFFGEGSRLTVL.

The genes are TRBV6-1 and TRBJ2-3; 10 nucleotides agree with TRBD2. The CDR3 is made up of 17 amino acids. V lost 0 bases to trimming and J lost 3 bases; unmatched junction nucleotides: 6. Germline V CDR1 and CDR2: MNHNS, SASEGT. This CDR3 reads CASSEAKRGGRTDTQYF. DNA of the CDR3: TGTGCCAGCAGTGAAGCCAAGCGGGGGGGCCGGACAGATACGCAGTATTTT.

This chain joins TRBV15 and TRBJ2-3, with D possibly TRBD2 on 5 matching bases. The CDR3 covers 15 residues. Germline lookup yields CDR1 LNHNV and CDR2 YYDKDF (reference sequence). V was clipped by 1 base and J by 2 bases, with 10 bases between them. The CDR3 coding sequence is TGTGCCACCAGCAGAGTTGGCGGGTTCACAGATACGCAGTATTTT. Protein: CATSRVGGFTDTQYF.

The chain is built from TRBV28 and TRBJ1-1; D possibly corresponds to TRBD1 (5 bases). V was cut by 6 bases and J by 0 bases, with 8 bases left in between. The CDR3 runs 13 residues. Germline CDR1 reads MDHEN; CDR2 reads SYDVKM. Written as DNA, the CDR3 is TGTGCCAGCAGCCCGACAGTGAACACTGAAGCTTTCTTT. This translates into CASSPTVNTEAFF.

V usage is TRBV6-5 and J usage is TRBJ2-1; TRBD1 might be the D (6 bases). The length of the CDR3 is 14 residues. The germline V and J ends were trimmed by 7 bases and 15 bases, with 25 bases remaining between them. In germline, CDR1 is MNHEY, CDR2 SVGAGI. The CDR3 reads CASTEEYGGAQPFF. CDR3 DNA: TGTGCCAGCACCGAAGAGTATGGGGGCGCCCAGCCGTTCTTC.

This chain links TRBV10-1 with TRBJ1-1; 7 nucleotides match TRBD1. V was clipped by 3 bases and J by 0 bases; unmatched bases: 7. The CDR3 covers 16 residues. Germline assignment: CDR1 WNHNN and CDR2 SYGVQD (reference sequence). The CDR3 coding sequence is TGCGCCAGCAGTGATTCCAGGGGGAGAATGAACACTGAAGCTTTCTTT. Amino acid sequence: CASSDSRGRMNTEAFF.

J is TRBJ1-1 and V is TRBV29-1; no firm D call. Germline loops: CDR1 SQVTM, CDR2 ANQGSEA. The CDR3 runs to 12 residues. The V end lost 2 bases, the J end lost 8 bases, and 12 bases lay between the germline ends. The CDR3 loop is CSVELGPLEAFF. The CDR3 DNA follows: TGCAGCGTTGAACTCGGTCCGTTGGAAGCTTTCTTT.

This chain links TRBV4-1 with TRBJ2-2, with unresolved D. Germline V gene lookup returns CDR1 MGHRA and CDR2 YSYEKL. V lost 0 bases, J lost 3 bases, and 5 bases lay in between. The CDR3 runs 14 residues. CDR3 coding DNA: TGCGCCAGCAGCCAAGATCAGGACACCGGGGAGCTGTTTTTT. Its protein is CASSQDQDTGELFF.

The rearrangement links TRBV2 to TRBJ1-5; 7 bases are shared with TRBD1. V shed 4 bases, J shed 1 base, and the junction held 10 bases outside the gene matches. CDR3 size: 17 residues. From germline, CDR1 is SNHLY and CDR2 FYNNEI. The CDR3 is CASSGTLQGTSNQPQHF. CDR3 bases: TGTGCCAGCAGTGGGACCCTACAGGGGACAAGCAATCAGCCCCAGCATTTT. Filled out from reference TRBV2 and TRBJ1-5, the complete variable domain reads EPEVTQTPSHQVTQMGQEVILRCVPISNHLYFYWYRQILGQKVEFLVSFYNNEISEKSEIFDDQFSVERPDGSNFTLKIRSTKLEDSAMYFCASSGTLQGTSNQPQHFGDGTRLSIL.

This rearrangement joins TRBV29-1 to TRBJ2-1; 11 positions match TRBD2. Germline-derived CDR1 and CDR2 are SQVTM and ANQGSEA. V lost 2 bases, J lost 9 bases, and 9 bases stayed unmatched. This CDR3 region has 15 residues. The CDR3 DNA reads TGCAGCGTTGAAAGGGGTACTAGCGGGGGAGGTGAGCAGTTCTTC. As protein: CSVERGTSGGGEQFF.

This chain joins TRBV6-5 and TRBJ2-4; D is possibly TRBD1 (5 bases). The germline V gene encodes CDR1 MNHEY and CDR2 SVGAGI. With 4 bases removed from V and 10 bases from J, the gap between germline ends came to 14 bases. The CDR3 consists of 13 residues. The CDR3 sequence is CASSSPGQPIQYF. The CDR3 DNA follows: TGTGCCAGCAGTTCCCCCGGACAACCGATTCAGTACTTC.

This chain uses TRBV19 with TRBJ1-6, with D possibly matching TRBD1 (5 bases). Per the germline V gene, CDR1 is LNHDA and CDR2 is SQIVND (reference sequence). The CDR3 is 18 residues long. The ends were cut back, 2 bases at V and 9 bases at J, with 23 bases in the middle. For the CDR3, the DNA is TGTGCCAGTAGTATACTCTCGCTGGGGGGAGGGGACTCTTCACCCCTCCACTTT. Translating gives CASSILSLGGGDSSPLHF.